This TCR beta chain came from a study of T cell repertoires in cytomegalovirus infection. Study summary: Through public TCR beta signatures, both CMV infection and matching HLA type were indicated. Findings of the study overall: CMV-specific TCR beta clonotypes restricted by HLA-C were the ones dominating the ex vivo response.

With regard to this clonotype: Its antigen is not identified.

TCRdb reprocessed the reads with MiXCR, giving one entry per CDR3 protein. The data show more than 650,000 distinct CDR3 sequences, 35% seen once. In germline, CDR1 is SNHLY, CDR2 FYNNEI. There are 13 residues in the CDR3. Trimming took 8 bases from V and 3 from J, leaving 13 bases between them. The chain is built from TRBV2 and TRBJ1-1; D gene unclear. The sequence derives from a human donor in good health (CMV status not recorded). Some clones in this sample may be carry-over from other donors' samples. Sequencing was performed on PBMCs. CDR3 sequence reads: CASSGILDTEAFF. CDR3 bases: TGTGCCAGCTCGGGGATCCTGGACACTGAAGCTTTCTTT.